This T cell receptor (beta chain) appears in the sequencing data of a study of blood T cell repertoires in COVID-19. Study details: Samples representing acute and convalescent COVID-19 were sourced from the United States, Italy and Spain. T cells, B-cell-depleted T cells, or PBMCs supplied cDNA or gDNA.

With V trimmed by 1 base and J by 6 bases, 6 bases remained unmatched. This CDR3 comprises 14 residues. CDR1 is GTSNPN, CDR2 SVGIG, per germline (reference sequence). Original analysis: By means of reference gene primer amplification, nucleated cell counts were estimated. The protocol was immunoSEQ multiplex PCR, while the TCRdb copy is restricted to in-frame clones and leaves out a portion. V and J calls and clone size follow that table, whereas D and trimming were derived from the DNA. The profile shows 170,000 or so clones, almost 85% of them singletons. The origin of this receptor is a man between 18 and 29 years old with active or convalescent COVID-19. Sequencing input: peripheral blood. The V gene is TRBV30, the J gene TRBJ2-7; 10 bases align to TRBD1. The CDR3 nucleotides read TGTGCCTGGAGTGGACCCGGGACAGGGGCCGAGCAGTACTTC. Protein sequence: CAWSGPGTGAEQYF.